This TCR beta chain was recorded in a study of resident and recirculating memory T cells in vitiligo. Study-level information: Epidermis came from shave biopsies of lesional and nonlesional sites, plus PBMCs.

Germline V gene data show CDR1 as SGHRS and CDR2 as YFSETQ. This CDR3 has 15 residues. The V end was cut by 4 bases, the J end by 0 bases, with 13 bases between. General study points: Sequences differed between biopsy sites and patients, suggesting private specificity.

Stable patients also lacked confetti depigmentation, a sign of active vitiligo. Patients had received no treatment within the previous three months. Profiled with immunoSEQ multiplex PCR; TCRdb holds only in-frame clones, not every one. Seen here are 40,000 to 50,000 clones, 80% to 95% observed once, and the top ten hold about 4.5%. A note on this clone: Antigen specificity is unknown.

This clonotype was sampled from a male donor with vitiligo. The chain uses TRBV5-1 and TRBJ1-1, with no clear D. Sequencing used blood. The CDR3 spells CASSPDINMNTEAFF. The CDR3 DNA reads TGCGCCAGCAGCCCAGATATAAACATGAACACTGAAGCTTTCTTT.